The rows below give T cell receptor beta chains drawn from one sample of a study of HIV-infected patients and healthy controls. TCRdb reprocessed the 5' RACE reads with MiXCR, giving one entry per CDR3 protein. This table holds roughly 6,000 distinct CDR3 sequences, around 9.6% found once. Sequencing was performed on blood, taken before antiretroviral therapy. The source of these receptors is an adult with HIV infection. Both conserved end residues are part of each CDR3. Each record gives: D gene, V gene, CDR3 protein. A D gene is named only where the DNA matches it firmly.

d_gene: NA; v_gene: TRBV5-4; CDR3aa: CASSPDLGGAADTQYF
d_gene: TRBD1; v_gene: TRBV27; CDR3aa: CASGPGQGFSNYGYTF
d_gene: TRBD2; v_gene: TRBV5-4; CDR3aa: CASSFRQRGTDTQYF
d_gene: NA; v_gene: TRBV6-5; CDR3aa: CASSYGASGTALYEQYF
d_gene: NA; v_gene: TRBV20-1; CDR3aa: CSARRSQGRISPLHF
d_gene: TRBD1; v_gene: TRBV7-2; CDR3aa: CASSFTGDETQYF
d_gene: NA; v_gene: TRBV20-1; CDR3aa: CSARSFSSSKYNEQFF
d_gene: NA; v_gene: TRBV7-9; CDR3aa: CASSPLPGGYTF
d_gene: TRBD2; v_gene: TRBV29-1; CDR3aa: CSVDLAGRSYNEQFF
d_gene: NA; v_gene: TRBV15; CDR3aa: CATSIGPNEKLFF
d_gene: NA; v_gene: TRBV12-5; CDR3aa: CASGLVLDSFFREAFF
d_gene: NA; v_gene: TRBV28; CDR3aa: CASSSETWTLIYGYTF
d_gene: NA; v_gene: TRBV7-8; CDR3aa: CASSRSLSNYGYTF
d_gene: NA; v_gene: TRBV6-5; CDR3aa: CASSSWDKGFYEQYF
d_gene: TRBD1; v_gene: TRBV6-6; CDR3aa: CASTPTGSGYEQYF
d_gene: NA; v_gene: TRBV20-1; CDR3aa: CSARAGTGNSGNTIYF
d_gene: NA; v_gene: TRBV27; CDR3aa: CASSLGQGHEQYF
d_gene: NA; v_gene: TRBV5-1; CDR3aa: CASSFGEVGGYTF
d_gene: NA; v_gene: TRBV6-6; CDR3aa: CASTRGAGENNQPQHF
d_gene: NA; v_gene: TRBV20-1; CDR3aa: CSARNSDQGNQPQHF
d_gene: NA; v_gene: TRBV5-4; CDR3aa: CATKLNTEAFF
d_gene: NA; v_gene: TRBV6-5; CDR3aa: CASSAFSRGGNQPQHF
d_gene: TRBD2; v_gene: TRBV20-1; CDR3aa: CSAAGLAGGPYNEQFF
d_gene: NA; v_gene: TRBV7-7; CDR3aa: CASSFEWTPYTGELFF
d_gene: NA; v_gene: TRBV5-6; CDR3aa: CASSLGGGFSNQPQHF
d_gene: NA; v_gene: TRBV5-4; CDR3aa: CASSLSQNYGYTF
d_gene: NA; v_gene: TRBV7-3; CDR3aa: CASSLGIGAITEAFF
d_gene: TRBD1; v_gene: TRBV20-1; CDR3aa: CSASDRAAKNIQYF
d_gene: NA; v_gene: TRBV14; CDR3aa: CASSQVESGPNEQFF
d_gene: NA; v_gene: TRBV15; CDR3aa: CATSRVGGNYGYTF
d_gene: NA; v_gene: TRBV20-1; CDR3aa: CSAGRGRLLSDGSPLHF
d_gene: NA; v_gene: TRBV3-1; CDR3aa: CASSQDRQRVETQYF
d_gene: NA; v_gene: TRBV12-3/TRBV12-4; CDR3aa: CASSLKLAEPYGYTF
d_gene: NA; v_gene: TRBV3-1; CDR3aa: CASSQSGASSGYTF
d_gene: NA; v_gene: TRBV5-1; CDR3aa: CASSLGWDQPQHF
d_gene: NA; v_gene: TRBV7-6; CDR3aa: CASSLGGGTEAFF
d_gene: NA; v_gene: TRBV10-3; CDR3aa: CAISPGGATVNYGYTF
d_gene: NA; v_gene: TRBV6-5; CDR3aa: CASSYADRNNEQFF
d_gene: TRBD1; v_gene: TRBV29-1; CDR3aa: CSAGGTGFGYTF
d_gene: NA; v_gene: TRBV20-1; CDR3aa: CSAPEAATVYSNQPQHF
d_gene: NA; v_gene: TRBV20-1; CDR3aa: CSARGPGLGQFF
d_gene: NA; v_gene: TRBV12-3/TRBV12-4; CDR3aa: CASTGEGDTEAFF
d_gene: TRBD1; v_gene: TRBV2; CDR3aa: CASTRNGQAFTF
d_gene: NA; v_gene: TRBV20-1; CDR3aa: CSAKGPGGAKNIQYF
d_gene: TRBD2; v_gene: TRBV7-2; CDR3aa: CASSSLGGKSDTQYF
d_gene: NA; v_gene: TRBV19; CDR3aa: CASSIEENYGYTF
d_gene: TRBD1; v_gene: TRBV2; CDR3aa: CASRGDSSNYGYTF
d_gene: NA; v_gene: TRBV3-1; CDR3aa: CASSQVNGMNTEAFF
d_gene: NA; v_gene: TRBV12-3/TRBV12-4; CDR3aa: CASSRGYNEQFF
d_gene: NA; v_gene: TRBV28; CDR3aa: CASSSVRGGGQEQFF
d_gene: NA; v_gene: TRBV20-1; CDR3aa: CSARAPVGQFF
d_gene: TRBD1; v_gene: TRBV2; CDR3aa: CARSGQGKYGYTF
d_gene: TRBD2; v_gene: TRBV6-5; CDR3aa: CASSTSGASSYNEQFF
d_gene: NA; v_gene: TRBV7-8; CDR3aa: CASSHSATAGNQPQHF